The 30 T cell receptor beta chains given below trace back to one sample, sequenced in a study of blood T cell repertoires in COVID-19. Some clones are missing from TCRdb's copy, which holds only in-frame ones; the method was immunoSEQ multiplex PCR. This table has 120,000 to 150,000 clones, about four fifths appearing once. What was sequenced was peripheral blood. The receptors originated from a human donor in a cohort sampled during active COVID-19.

CDR3 nucleotide sequence: TGTGCCAGCAGCATGAACCCGGGACAGGGGCCAGATACGCAGTATTTT. It codes for CASSMNPGQGPDTQYF. V gene TRBV7-2 combines with J gene TRBJ2-3; 10 nucleotides match TRBD1. Germline V lookup: CDR1 SGHTA, CDR2 FQGNSA. Trimming at V came to 5 bases and at J to 4 bases, leaving 9 bases not matched to a gene. The CDR3 has 16 amino acids. The whole variable domain, filled in from reference TRBV7-2 and TRBJ2-3, reads GAGVSQSPSNKVTEKGKDVELRCDPISGHTALYWYRQSLGQGLEFLIYFQGNSAPDKSGLPSDRFSAERTGGSVSTLTIQRTQQEDSAVYLCASSMNPGQGPDTQYFGPGTRLTVL.

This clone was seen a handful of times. CDR3 DNA sequence: TGTGCCAGCAGCTATTCGGGGGACAGGGTTCGGGGAAGCTCCTACAATGAGCAGTTCTTC. Translation: CASSYSGDRVRGSSYNEQFF. V is TRBV9 and J is TRBJ2-1, with 9 positions matching TRBD1. The V gene end was trimmed by 4 bases and the J gene end by 0 bases; junction bases not matched to a gene: 17. The CDR3 covers 20 residues. Germline CDR1 reads SGDLS; CDR2 reads YYNGEE. The full variable domain, completed using reference TRBV9 and TRBJ2-1, is DSGVTQTPKHLITATGQRVTLRCSPRSGDLSVYWYQQSLDQGLQFLIQYYNGEERAKGNILERFSAQQFPDLHSELNLSSLELGDSALYFCASSYSGDRVRGSSYNEQFFGPGTRLTVL.

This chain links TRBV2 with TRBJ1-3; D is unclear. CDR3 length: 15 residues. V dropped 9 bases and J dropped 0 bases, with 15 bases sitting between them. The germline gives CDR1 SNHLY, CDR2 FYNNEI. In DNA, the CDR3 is TGTGCCAGTCGGTCCTCCACGAGCTCTGGAAACACCATATATTTT. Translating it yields CASRSSTSSGNTIYF.

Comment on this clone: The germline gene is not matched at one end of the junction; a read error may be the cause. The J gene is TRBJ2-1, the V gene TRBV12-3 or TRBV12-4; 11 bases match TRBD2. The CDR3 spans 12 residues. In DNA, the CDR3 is TGTGCCAGCAGTAATAGCGGGGGGGGTATTCTCTTC. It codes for CASSNSGGGILF.

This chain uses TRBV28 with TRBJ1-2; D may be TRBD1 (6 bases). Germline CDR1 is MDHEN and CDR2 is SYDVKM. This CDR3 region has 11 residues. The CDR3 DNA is TGTGCAGTCACAGGGCTAAGCGGCTACACCTTC. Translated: CAVTGLSGYTF.

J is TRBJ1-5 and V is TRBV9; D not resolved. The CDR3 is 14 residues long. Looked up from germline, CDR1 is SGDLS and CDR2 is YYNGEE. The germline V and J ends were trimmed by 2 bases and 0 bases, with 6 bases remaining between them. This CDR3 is CASSVQDSNQPQHF. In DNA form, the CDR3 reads TGTGCCAGCAGCGTTCAGGATAGCAATCAGCCCCAGCATTTT.

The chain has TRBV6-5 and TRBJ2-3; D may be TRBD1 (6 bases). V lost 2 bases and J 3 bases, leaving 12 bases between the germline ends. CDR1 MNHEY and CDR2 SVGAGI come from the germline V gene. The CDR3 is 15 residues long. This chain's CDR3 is CASSYRGRGTDTQYF. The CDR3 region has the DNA TGTGCCAGCAGTTACCGGGGCAGGGGAACAGATACGCAGTATTTT.

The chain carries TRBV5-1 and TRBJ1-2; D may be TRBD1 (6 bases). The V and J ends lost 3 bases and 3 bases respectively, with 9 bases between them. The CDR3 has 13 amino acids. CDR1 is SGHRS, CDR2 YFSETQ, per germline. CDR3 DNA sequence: TGCGCCAGCAGCTGGAAGGGGGACTATGGCTACACCTTC. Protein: CASSWKGDYGYTF.

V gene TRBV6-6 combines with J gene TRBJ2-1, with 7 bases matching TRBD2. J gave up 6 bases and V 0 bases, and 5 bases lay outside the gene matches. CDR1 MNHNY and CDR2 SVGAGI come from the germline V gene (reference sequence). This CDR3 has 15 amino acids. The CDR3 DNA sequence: TGTGCCAGCAGTTACTCGCGGGGGAATCTCAATGAGCAGTTCTTC. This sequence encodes CASSYSRGNLNEQFF.

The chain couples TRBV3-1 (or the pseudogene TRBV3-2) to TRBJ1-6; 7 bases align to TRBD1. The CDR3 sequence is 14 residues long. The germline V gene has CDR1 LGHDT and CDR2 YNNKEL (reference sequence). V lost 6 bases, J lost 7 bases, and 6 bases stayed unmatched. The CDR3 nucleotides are TGTGCCAGCAGTCAAAGACAGGGCAATTCACCCCTCCACTTT. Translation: CASSQRQGNSPLHF.

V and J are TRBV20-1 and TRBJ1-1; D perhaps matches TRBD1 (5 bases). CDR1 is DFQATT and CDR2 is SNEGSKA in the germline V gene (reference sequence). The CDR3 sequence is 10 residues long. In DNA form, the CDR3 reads TGCAGGACAGATACTACCCAAGCTTTCTTT. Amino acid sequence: CRTDTTQAFF.

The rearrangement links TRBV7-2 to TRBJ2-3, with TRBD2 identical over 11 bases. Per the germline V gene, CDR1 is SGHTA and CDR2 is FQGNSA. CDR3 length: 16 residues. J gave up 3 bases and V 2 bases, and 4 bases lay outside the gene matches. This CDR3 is CASSLILAGGTDTQYF. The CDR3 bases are TGTGCCAGCAGCTTAATCCTAGCGGGGGGAACAGATACGCAGTATTTT.

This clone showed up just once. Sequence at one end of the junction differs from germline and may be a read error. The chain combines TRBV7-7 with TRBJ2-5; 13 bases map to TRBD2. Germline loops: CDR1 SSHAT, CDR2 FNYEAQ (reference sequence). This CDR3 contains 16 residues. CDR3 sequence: CASSLGGLAGSETQYF. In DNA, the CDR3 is TGTGCTAGCAGCTTAGGGGGACTAGCGGGGTCAGAGACCCAGTACTTC.

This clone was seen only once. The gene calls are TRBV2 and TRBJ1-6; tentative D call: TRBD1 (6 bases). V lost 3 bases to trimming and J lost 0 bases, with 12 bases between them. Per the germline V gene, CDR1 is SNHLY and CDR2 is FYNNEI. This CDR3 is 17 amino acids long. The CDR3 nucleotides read TGTGCCAGCAGTGACTGGGACATCAGCTCCTATAATTCACCCCTCCACTTT. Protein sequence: CASSDWDISSYNSPLHF.

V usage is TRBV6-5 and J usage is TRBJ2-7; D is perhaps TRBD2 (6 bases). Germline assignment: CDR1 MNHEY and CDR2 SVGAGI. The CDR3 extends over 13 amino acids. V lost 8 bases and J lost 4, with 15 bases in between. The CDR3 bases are TGTGCCAGCGGGGCGGGGCGTCATTACGAGCAGTACTTC. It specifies CASGAGRHYEQYF.

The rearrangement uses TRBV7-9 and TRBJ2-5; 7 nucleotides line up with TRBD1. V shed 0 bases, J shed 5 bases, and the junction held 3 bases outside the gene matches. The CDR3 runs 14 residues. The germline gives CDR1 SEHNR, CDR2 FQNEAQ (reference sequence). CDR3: CASSLASQGETQYF. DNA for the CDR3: TGTGCCAGCAGCTTAGCGTCACAGGGGGAGACCCAGTACTTC.

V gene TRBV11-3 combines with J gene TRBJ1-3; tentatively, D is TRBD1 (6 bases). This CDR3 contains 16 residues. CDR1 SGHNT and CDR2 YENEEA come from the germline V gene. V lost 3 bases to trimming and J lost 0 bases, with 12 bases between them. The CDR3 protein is CASSFRVGGSGNTIYF. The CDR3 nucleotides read TGTGCCAGCAGCTTCCGGGTAGGGGGCTCTGGAAACACCATATATTTT.

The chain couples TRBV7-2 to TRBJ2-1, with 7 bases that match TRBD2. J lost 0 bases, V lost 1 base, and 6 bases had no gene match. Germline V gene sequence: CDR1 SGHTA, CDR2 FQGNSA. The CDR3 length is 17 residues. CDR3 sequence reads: CASSLVGSGLSYNEQFF. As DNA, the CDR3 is TGTGCCAGCAGCTTAGTCGGTAGCGGGCTCTCCTACAATGAGCAGTTCTTC.

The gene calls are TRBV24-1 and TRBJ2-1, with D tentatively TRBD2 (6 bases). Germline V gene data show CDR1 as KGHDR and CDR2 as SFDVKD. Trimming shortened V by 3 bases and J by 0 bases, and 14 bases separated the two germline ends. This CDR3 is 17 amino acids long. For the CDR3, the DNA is TGTGCCACCAGTGATCGGGGACTCATGAGCTCCTACAATGAGCAGTTCTTC. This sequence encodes CATSDRGLMSSYNEQFF.

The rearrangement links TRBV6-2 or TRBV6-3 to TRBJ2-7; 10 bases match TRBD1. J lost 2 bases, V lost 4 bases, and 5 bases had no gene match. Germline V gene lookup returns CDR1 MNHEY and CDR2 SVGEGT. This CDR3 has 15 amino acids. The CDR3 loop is CASSSPDRGTYEQYF. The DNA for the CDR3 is TGTGCCAGCAGTTCGCCGGACAGGGGGACCTACGAGCAGTACTTC.

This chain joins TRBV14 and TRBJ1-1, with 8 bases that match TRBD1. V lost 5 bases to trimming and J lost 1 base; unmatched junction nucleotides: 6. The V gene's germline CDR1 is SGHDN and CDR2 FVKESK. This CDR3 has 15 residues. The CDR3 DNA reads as TGTGCCAGCAGCTTCGCCGGGACAGGGAACACTGAAGCTTTCTTT. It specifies CASSFAGTGNTEAFF. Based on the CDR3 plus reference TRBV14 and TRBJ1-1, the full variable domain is EAGVTQFPSHSVIEKGQTVTLRCDPISGHDNLYWYRRVMGKEIKFLLHFVKESKQDESGMPNNRFLAERTGGTYSTLKVQPAELEDSGVYFCASSFAGTGNTEAFFGQGTRLTVV.

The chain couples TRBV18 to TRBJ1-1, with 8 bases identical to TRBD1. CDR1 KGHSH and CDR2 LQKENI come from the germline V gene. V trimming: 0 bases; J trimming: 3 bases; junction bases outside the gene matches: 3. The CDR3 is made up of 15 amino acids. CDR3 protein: CASSPPDRVDTEAFF. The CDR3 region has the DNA TGTGCCAGCTCACCACCGGACAGGGTAGACACTGAAGCTTTCTTT.

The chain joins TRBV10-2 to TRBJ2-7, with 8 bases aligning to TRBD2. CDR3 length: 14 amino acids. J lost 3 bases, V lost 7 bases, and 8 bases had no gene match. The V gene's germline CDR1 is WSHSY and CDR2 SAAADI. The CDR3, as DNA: TGCGCCAGCACGAGCGATGGGACTAGCTACGAGCAGTACTTC. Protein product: CASTSDGTSYEQYF.

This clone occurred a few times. CDR3 residues: CASSSGTSANTGELFF. The CDR3, as DNA: TGCGCCAGCAGCTCTGGGACTAGCGCGAACACCGGGGAGCTGTTTTTT. This chain joins TRBV5-1 and TRBJ2-2, with 10 bases aligning to TRBD2. After removal of 3 bases from V and 0 bases from J, the junction contained 2 bases not matched to a gene. The CDR3 spans 16 residues. The germline CDR1 and CDR2 sequences are SGHRS and YFSETQ.

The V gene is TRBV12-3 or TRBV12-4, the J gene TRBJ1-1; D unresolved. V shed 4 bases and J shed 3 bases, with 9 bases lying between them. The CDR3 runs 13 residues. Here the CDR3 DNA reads TGTGCCAGCAGTTACGACGACTACACTGAAGCTTTCTTT. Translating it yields CASSYDDYTEAFF.

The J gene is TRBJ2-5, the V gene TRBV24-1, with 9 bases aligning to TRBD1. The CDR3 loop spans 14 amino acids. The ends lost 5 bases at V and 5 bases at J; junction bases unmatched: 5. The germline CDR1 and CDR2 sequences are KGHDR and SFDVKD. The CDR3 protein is CATSATGGGETQYF. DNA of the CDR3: TGTGCCACCAGTGCCACAGGGGGCGGTGAGACCCAGTACTTC.

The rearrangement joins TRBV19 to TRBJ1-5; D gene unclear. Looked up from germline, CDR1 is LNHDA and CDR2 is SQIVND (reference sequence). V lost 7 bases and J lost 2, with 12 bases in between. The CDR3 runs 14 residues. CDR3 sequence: CASKLEHRNQPQHF. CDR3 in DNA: TGTGCCAGTAAATTGGAGCACCGCAATCAGCCCCAGCATTTT.

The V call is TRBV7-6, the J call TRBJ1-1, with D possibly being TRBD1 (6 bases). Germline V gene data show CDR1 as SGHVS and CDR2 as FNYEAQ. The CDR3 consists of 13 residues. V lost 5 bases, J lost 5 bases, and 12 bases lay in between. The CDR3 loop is CASSIQRGTEAFF. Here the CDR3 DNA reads TGTGCCAGCAGCATCCAAAGGGGGACTGAAGCTTTCTTT.

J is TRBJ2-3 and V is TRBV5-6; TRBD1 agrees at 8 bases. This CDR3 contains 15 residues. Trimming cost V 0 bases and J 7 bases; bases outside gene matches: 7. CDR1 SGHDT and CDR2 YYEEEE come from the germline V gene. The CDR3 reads CASSLAGQGLHTQYF. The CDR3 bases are TGTGCCAGCAGCTTGGCCGGACAGGGTTTGCATACGCAGTATTTT. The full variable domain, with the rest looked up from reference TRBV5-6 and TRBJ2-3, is DAGVTQSPTHLIKTRGQQVTLRCSPKSGHDTVSWYQQALGQGPQFIFQYYEEEERQRGNFPDRFSGHQFPNYSSELNVNALLLGDSALYLCASSLAGQGLHTQYFGPGTRLTVL.

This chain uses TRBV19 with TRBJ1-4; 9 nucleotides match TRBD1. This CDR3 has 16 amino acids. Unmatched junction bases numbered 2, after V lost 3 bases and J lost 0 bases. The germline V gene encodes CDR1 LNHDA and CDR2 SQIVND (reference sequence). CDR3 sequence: CASSMDRGATNEKLFF. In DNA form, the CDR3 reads TGTGCCAGTAGTATGGACAGGGGTGCAACTAATGAAAAACTGTTTTTT.